Detailed here is one TCR beta chain. These data come from a study of PD-L1 blockade in urothelial cancer. Study in general: Of prior chemotherapy regimens, patients had received between 0 and 3.

Germline CDR1 and CDR2: SGHAT and FQDESV (reference sequence). This CDR3 spans 15 amino acids. V was shortened by 5 bases and J by 6 bases, with 17 bases between the two germline ends. Time point: pretreatment peripheral blood. Each patient supplied 1 to 8 pretreatment and on-treatment samples. The assay was immunoSEQ multiplex PCR, and TCRdb's table has in-frame clones only and misses some. The sample lists approximately 56,000 clones; approximately 85% were seen once. This rearrangement joins TRBV11-1 to TRBJ2-1; D is unresolved. The clonotype comes from a man aged 65 to 79 with urothelial cancer. The sample in question was PBMCs, obtained around atezolizumab (anti-PD-L1) treatment. Here the CDR3 DNA reads TGTGCCAGCAGCCGAGACAACGAACCAATCAATGAGCAGTTCTTC. Residues: CASSRDNEPINEQFF.